The 14 T cell receptor beta chains presented below share a single source sample, sequenced in a study of cytomegalovirus exposure and HLA in healthy donors (dated by TCRdb to 2015 to 2018). The library was obtained by the immunoSEQ multiplex PCR assay. For the multiplex PCR, a mixture combining 60 forward primers for TCR Vbeta segments and 13 reverse primers for TCR Jbeta segments was used. In its TCRdb copy, this immuneACCESS table keeps in-frame sequences only and misses some clones. Where compared with another copy, unresolved V genes explain less than half of these, and the others have no known cause. The sample records roughly 130,000 clones, 66% of which are singletons. Clones ranked in the top ten supply 6% to 8% of the sample. The sample was PBMCs. Receptor source: an older woman in good health and CMV-seronegative.

V usage is TRBV19 and J usage is TRBJ2-7; D is perhaps TRBD1 (5 bases). Germline V gives CDR1 LNHDA, CDR2 SQIVND (reference sequence). Between the trimmed V and J ends, which lost 9 bases and 2 bases, there was a span of 14 bases. The CDR3 has 13 amino acids. In nucleotides, the CDR3 is TGTGCCAGCTCGACAGTTCCCACCTACGAGCAGTACTTC. This sequence encodes CASSTVPTYEQYF.

On this clone: Other DNA sequences from this sample encode an identical CDR3 as well. This rearrangement joins TRBV7-9 to TRBJ2-6; tentatively, D is TRBD2 (6 bases). The CDR3 spans 17 residues. The ends were cut back, 1 base at V and 0 bases at J, with 10 bases in the middle. CDR1 SEHNR and CDR2 FQNEAQ come from the germline V gene (reference sequence). This chain's CDR3 is CASSLVVGGSGANVLTF. The DNA of the CDR3 is TGTGCCAGCAGCTTAGTTGTGGGGGGCTCTGGGGCCAACGTCCTGACTTTC. The full variable domain, with the rest looked up from reference TRBV7-9 and TRBJ2-6, is DTGVSQNPRHKITKRGQNVTFRCDPISEHNRLYWYRQTLGQGPEFLTYFQNEAQLEKSRLLSDRFSAERPKGSFSTLEIQRTEQGDSAMYLCASSLVVGGSGANVLTFGAGSRLTVL.

The chain links TRBV9 to TRBJ2-5; 10 positions agree with TRBD1. Germline V gene data show CDR1 as SGDLS and CDR2 as YYNGEE. The CDR3 spans 16 residues. V trimming: 0 bases; J trimming: 11 bases; junction bases outside the gene matches: 13. CDR3 residues: CASSVGRDRGLGEQYF. As DNA, the CDR3 is TGTGCCAGCAGCGTAGGTCGGGACAGGGGATTGGGGGAGCAGTACTTC.

The chain is built from TRBV5-6 and TRBJ1-6; D is perhaps TRBD1 (5 bases). CDR1 and CDR2 (germline): SGHDT, YYEEEE. The CDR3 is 17 residues long. V lost 4 bases and J 3 bases, leaving 17 bases between the germline ends. The CDR3 loop reads CASSIGQAGLYNSPLHF. The CDR3 DNA follows: TGTGCCAGCAGCATAGGACAAGCGGGGCTCTATAATTCACCCCTCCACTTT.

This rearrangement joins TRBV19 to TRBJ1-2; D is undetermined. There are 13 residues in the CDR3. Germline V gene lookup returns CDR1 LNHDA and CDR2 SQIVND (reference sequence). Trimming removed 6 bases at V and 6 bases at J, with 14 bases between. DNA of the CDR3: TGTGCCAGTAGGGAGGCAGCTAGTCATGGCTACACCTTC. Amino acid sequence: CASREAASHGYTF.

The V call is TRBV5-4, the J call TRBJ2-5; possible D gene TRBD2, 7 bases. The CDR3 extends over 15 amino acids. The germline V gene encodes CDR1 SGHNT and CDR2 YYREEE (reference sequence). The V end lost 5 bases, the J end lost 1 base, and 15 bases lay between the germline ends. This CDR3 reads CASSKGGEAQETQYF. For the CDR3, the DNA is TGTGCCAGCAGTAAAGGGGGGGAGGCCCAAGAGACCCAGTACTTC. Combining the CDR3 with reference TRBV5-4 and TRBJ2-5 gives the whole variable domain ETGVTQSPTHLIKTRGQQVTLRCSSQSGHNTVSWYQQALGQGPQFIFQYYREEENGRGNFPPRFSGLQFPNYSSELNVNALELDDSALYLCASSKGGEAQETQYFGPGTRLLVL.

The V call is TRBV6-1, the J call TRBJ2-7; 10 nucleotides agree with TRBD2. The germline V gene encodes CDR1 MNHNS and CDR2 SASEGT. The CDR3 runs to 16 residues. Germline trimming cut 6 bases from V and 1 base from J; bases unmatched to any gene: 9. The CDR3 sequence is CASSESTSGRSYEQYF. CDR3 nucleotides: TGTGCCAGCAGCGAATCGACTAGCGGGCGATCCTACGAGCAGTACTTC.

The chain uses TRBV4-3 and TRBJ2-5; the match to TRBD2 covers 8 bases. V shed 0 bases and J 4 bases; nucleotides not matched to a gene: 10. The CDR3 has 17 residues. Germline CDR1 is LGHNA and CDR2 is YSLEER. CDR3 sequence reads: CASSQERLSAGGETQYF. CDR3 sequence (DNA): TGCGCCAGCAGCCAAGAGAGGTTGTCGGCGGGAGGAGAGACCCAGTACTTC.

This clone has only a few counts. The V and J genes are TRBV19 and TRBJ1-1, with unresolved D. The CDR3 is 16 residues long. CDR1 is LNHDA and CDR2 is SQIVND in the germline V gene (reference sequence). Trimming cost V 3 bases and J 1 base, with 15 bases left between them. This CDR3 is CASSISRQRGNTEAFF. CDR3 bases: TGTGCCAGTAGTATCTCGCGCCAGCGTGGGAACACTGAAGCTTTCTTT.

The chain uses TRBV5-4 and TRBJ2-7; D might be TRBD2 (6 bases). Germline V gene data show CDR1 as SGHNT and CDR2 as YYREEE (reference sequence). V was clipped by 1 base and J by 3 bases, with 14 bases between them. The CDR3 extends over 15 amino acids. The CDR3 sequence: CASSLRESLDYEQYF. The CDR3 DNA is TGTGCCAGCAGCTTGCGGGAGTCCCTAGACTACGAGCAGTACTTC. The full variable domain, in which reference TRBV5-4 and TRBJ2-7 provide the parts outside the CDR3, is ETGVTQSPTHLIKTRGQQVTLRCSSQSGHNTVSWYQQALGQGPQFIFQYYREEENGRGNFPPRFSGLQFPNYSSELNVNALELDDSALYLCASSLRESLDYEQYFGPGTRLTVT.

This clone was seen only a few times. The chain is built from TRBV23-1 and TRBJ1-6, with 7 bases that match TRBD1. TRBV23-1 is sorted into the ORF group, with uncertain function. CDR3 size: 18 residues. Trimming took 2 bases from V and 5 from J; bases not matched to a gene: 12. The CDR3 region has the DNA TGCGCCAGCAGTCAACGTACAGACAGGGACGGGCATAATTCACCCCTCCACTTT. The encoded protein is CASSQRTDRDGHNSPLHF.

The genes are TRBV6-5 and TRBJ1-4; no firm D call. Looked up from germline, CDR1 is MNHEY and CDR2 is SVGAGI. V gave up 8 bases and J gave up 7 bases, with 11 bases separating them. The CDR3 totals 12 residues. The CDR3 coding sequence is TGTGCCAGCGGAGTGGTTGTTGAAAAACTGTTTTTT. Residues: CASGVVVEKLFF.

The V call is TRBV10-2, the J call TRBJ1-1; D is perhaps TRBD1 (5 bases). From germline, CDR1 is WSHSY and CDR2 SAAADI. This CDR3 has 13 amino acids. With 7 bases removed from V and 6 bases from J, the gap between germline ends came to 15 bases. CDR3 amino acids: CASKKGFLAEAFF. The CDR3 bases are TGCGCCAGCAAGAAGGGGTTTTTGGCTGAAGCTTTCTTT.

There are a few counts of this clone. The V and J genes are TRBV5-5 and TRBJ1-1; D remains ambiguous. The CDR3 contains 15 residues. Germline loops: CDR1 SGHKS, CDR2 YYEKEE (reference sequence). Trimming stripped 1 base from V and 0 bases from J, with 10 bases between. CDR3 loop: CASSLLALMNTEAFF. CDR3 DNA sequence: TGTGCCAGCAGCTTGTTGGCACTAATGAACACTGAAGCTTTCTTT.